The source of this TCR beta chain is a study of T cell repertoires in cytomegalovirus infection. This clonotype has just a few counts. Its antigen is still unknown. Using its own MiXCR run on the reads, TCRdb lists one record per CDR3 protein. The repertoire includes 360,000 or so distinct CDR3 sequences, roughly a third of them detected once, and less than 15% sits in the top ten. The germline gives CDR1 SGHTA, CDR2 FQGNSA. The CDR3 is 13 residues long. Trimming cost V 7 bases and J 6 bases, with 15 bases left between them. Source: cultured PBMCs, taken from culture after CMV antigen stimulation. The chain combines TRBV7-2 with TRBJ1-1, with a weak D call TRBD1 (6 bases). The clonotype comes from a human donor in good health (CMV status not recorded). Some clones in this sample may be carry-over from other donors' samples. In DNA form, the CDR3 reads TGTGCCAGCACCTTTACAGGGTTAGCTGAAGCTTTCTTT. Protein: CASTFTGLAEAFF.